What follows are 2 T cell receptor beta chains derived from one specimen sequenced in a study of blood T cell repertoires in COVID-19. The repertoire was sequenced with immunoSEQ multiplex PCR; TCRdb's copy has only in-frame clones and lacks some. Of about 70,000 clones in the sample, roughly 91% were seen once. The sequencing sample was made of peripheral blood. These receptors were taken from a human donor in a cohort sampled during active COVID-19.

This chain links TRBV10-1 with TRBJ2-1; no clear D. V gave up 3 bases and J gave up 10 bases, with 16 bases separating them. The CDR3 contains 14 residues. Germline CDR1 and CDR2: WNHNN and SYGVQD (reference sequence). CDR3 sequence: CASSEDRLGWEQFF. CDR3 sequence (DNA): TGCGCCAGCAGTGAAGACCGACTTGGCTGGGAGCAGTTCTTC.

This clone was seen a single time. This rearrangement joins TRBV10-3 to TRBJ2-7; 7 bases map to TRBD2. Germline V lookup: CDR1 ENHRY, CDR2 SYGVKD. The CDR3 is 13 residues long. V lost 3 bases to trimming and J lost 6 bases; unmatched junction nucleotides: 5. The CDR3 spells CAISDPSSGEQYV. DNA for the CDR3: TGTGCCATCAGTGACCCCTCTAGCGGCGAGCAGTACGTC.